The 17 T cell receptor beta chains presented below share a single source sample, sequenced in a study of shared clonotypes between healthy human individuals. Data came from immunoSEQ multiplex PCR; TCRdb stores just in-frame clones and leaves some out. The data contain approximately 480,000 clones, roughly 85% of them singletons. The specimen was PBMCs. The receptors originated from a woman aged 40 to 50 in good health. Some clones in this sample may be carry-over from other donors' samples.

As for this clone: The sample carries other DNA sequences with the same CDR3. This rearrangement joins TRBV6-1 to TRBJ2-5, with unresolved D. This CDR3 contains 13 residues. Trimming removed 2 bases from V and 2 bases from J, with 6 bases in between. Germline V lookup: CDR1 MNHNS, CDR2 SASEGT. CDR3 protein: CASSEIGQETQYF. The CDR3 DNA reads TGTGCCAGCAGTGAAATAGGTCAAGAGACCCAGTACTTC.

The CDR3 loop reads CASSTTGTGGADTQYF. The CDR3 coding sequence is TGTGCCAGCAGTACAACCGGGACAGGGGGCGCAGATACGCAGTATTTT. The V call is TRBV28, the J call TRBJ2-3, with 12 bases lining up with TRBD1. The V gene's germline CDR1 is MDHEN and CDR2 SYDVKM. The V segment lost 5 bases and the J segment 4 bases; nucleotides outside the gene matches: 7. The CDR3 sequence is 16 residues long.

The V gene is TRBV5-1, the J gene TRBJ1-2; a possible D gene is TRBD1 (5 bases). The germline gives CDR1 SGHRS, CDR2 YFSETQ. This CDR3 spans 15 amino acids. Trimming took 4 bases from V and 7 from J, leaving 20 bases between them. The CDR3 loop is CASSSPDFGARGYTF. CDR3 DNA: TGCGCCAGCAGCAGCCCTGACTTCGGGGCGCGTGGCTACACCTTC.

The chain combines TRBV19 with TRBJ2-2; D uncertain. Per germline, CDR1 LNHDA and CDR2 SQIVND (reference sequence). Trimming stripped 3 bases from V and 2 bases from J, with 10 bases between. CDR3 size: 15 residues. CDR3 in amino acids: CASSIPWRNTGELFF. CDR3 coding DNA: TGTGCCAGTAGTATCCCTTGGCGAAACACCGGGGAGCTGTTTTTT.

The chain recombines TRBV11-2 with TRBJ2-7, with D possibly matching TRBD2 (5 bases). The CDR3 is 16 residues long. Deletions cut 7 bases from V and 7 bases from J, with 26 bases between. Germline loops: CDR1 SGHAT, CDR2 FQNNGV. The CDR3 here is CASNPSKQVRTGEQYF. CDR3 nucleotide sequence: TGTGCCAGCAACCCTTCTAAGCAAGTACGGACGGGGGAGCAGTACTTC.

The chain recombines TRBV2 with TRBJ2-7, with a tentative D call TRBD1 (5 bases). Germline V gives CDR1 SNHLY, CDR2 FYNNEI. The CDR3 has 16 residues. V was trimmed by 2 bases and J by 3 bases, leaving 17 bases between them. CDR3 sequence (DNA): TGTGCCAGCAGTGAATACAGGTTCCTCAGAAACTACGAGCAGTACTTC. Translation gives CASSEYRFLRNYEQYF. Drawing the rest from reference TRBV2 and TRBJ2-7, the complete variable domain is EPEVTQTPSHQVTQMGQEVILRCVPISNHLYFYWYRQILGQKVEFLVSFYNNEISEKSEIFDDQFSVERPDGSNFTLKIRSTKLEDSAMYFCASSEYRFLRNYEQYFGPGTRLTVT.

V usage is TRBV28 and J usage is TRBJ1-5; D call uncertain. V was cut by 7 bases and J by 2 bases, with 12 bases left in between. This CDR3 is 14 amino acids long. Germline V gives CDR1 MDHEN, CDR2 SYDVKM. The CDR3 region is CASTLGQGNQPQHF. For the CDR3, the DNA is TGTGCCAGCACCCTCGGGCAGGGCAATCAGCCCCAGCATTTT.

The genes are TRBV5-1 and TRBJ2-2; the D gene is possibly TRBD1 (6 bases). CDR3 length equals 15 residues. Trimming cost V 5 bases and J 0 bases, with 11 bases left between them. In germline, CDR1 is SGHRS, CDR2 YFSETQ. Here the CDR3 reads CASSRQVTNTGELFF. CDR3 coding DNA: TGCGCCAGCAGTAGACAGGTTACGAACACCGGGGAGCTGTTTTTT.

This sequence joins TRBV29-1 and TRBJ1-2, with 7 bases lining up with TRBD1. Losses at the gene ends were 0 bases for V and 6 bases for J; bases not matched to a gene: 4. Looked up from germline, CDR1 is SQVTM and CDR2 is ANQGSEA. The CDR3 totals 13 residues. The CDR3 loop reads CSVEEDRWDGYTF. The CDR3 region has the DNA TGCAGCGTTGAAGAGGACAGGTGGGATGGCTACACCTTC.

The chain carries TRBV28 and TRBJ2-1; D is unresolved. Trimming stripped 5 bases from V and 8 bases from J, with 7 bases between. The CDR3 loop spans 11 amino acids. The germline gives CDR1 MDHEN, CDR2 SYDVKM. CDR3: CASSAIYEQFF. CDR3 DNA sequence: TGTGCCAGCAGTGCTATCTATGAGCAGTTCTTC.

The chain is built from TRBV5-1 and TRBJ2-1, with 11 bases lining up with TRBD2. Germline trimming cut 3 bases from V and 10 bases from J; bases unmatched to any gene: 9. Per germline, CDR1 SGHRS and CDR2 YFSETQ. This CDR3 is 15 amino acids long. The CDR3 DNA reads TGCGCCAGCAGCTATTTAGCGGGAGGGTCGGGGGAGCAGTTCTTC. This gives the protein CASSYLAGGSGEQFF.

The chain joins TRBV4-3 to TRBJ1-2; D is possibly TRBD1 (5 bases). The CDR3 is 14 residues long. The ends were cut back, 1 base at V and 8 bases at J, with 14 bases in the middle. Germline values: CDR1 LGHNA, CDR2 YSLEER. The CDR3 loop reads CASSQGGDRGGYTF. The CDR3 bases are TGCGCCAGCAGCCAAGGTGGGGATCGGGGCGGCTACACCTTC.

This rearrangement joins TRBV5-1 to TRBJ2-3; D is possibly TRBD2 (5 bases). V dropped 4 bases and J dropped 2 bases, with 17 bases sitting between them. Germline loops: CDR1 SGHRS, CDR2 YFSETQ. The CDR3 extends over 16 amino acids. CDR3 coding DNA: TGCGCCAGCAGCCCTGGACTGGAAGAGACCACAGATACGCAGTATTTT. Translating it yields CASSPGLEETTDTQYF. The whole variable domain, remainder taken from reference TRBV5-1 and TRBJ2-3, is KAGVTQTPRYLIKTRGQQVTLSCSPISGHRSVSWYQQTPGQGLQFLFEYFSETQRNKGNFPGRFSGRQFSNSRSEMNVSTLELGDSALYLCASSPGLEETTDTQYFGPGTRLTVL.

The CDR3 here is CASSSYAGTTYEQYF. In DNA form, the CDR3 reads TGTGCCAGCAGCTCCTACGCAGGGACAACCTACGAGCAGTACTTC. This rearrangement joins TRBV9 to TRBJ2-7; D is possibly TRBD1 (6 bases). V lost 4 bases and J 2 bases, leaving 16 bases between the germline ends. CDR1 and CDR2 from the germline V gene are SGDLS and YYNGEE. The CDR3 covers 15 residues. The full variable domain, its missing parts supplied by reference TRBV9 and TRBJ2-7, is DSGVTQTPKHLITATGQRVTLRCSPRSGDLSVYWYQQSLDQGLQFLIQYYNGEERAKGNILERFSAQQFPDLHSELNLSSLELGDSALYFCASSSYAGTTYEQYFGPGTRLTVT.

The chain carries TRBV5-1 and TRBJ2-1, with D possibly matching TRBD1 (6 bases). This CDR3 has 13 amino acids. V was pared by 3 bases and J by 5 bases, with 9 bases between. From germline, CDR1 is SGHRS and CDR2 YFSETQ. In DNA form, the CDR3 reads TGCGCCAGCAGCTCGGACAGAAACAATGAGCAGTTCTTC. This translates into CASSSDRNNEQFF. Variable domain in full (rest from reference TRBV5-1 and TRBJ2-1): KAGVTQTPRYLIKTRGQQVTLSCSPISGHRSVSWYQQTPGQGLQFLFEYFSETQRNKGNFPGRFSGRQFSNSRSEMNVSTLELGDSALYLCASSSDRNNEQFFGPGTRLTVL.

The chain employs TRBV4-3 and TRBJ2-3; TRBD2 matches 9 bases. CDR3 length equals 16 residues. CDR1 is LGHNA and CDR2 is YSLEER in the germline V gene. V lost 4 bases to trimming and J lost 4 bases; unmatched junction nucleotides: 9. The CDR3 loop reads CASSLTGLATADTQYF. The CDR3 region has the DNA TGCGCCAGCAGCCTAACGGGACTAGCTACGGCAGATACGCAGTATTTT.

This chain joins TRBV7-2 and TRBJ2-1; 11 nucleotides line up with TRBD2. The CDR3 loop spans 15 amino acids. V shed 5 bases, J shed 3 bases, and the junction held 3 bases outside the gene matches. Germline-derived CDR1 and CDR2 are SGHTA and FQGNSA. The CDR3 DNA reads as TGTGCCAGCAGCCACACTAGCGGGAGCTACAATGAGCAGTTCTTC. Its translation: CASSHTSGSYNEQFF.